These 12 T cell receptor beta chains came from one sample sequenced in a study of shared clonotypes between healthy human individuals. Libraries were prepared by immunoSEQ multiplex PCR; TCRdb keeps only in-frame clonotypes and omits some of them. The sample includes a few million clones, approximately 93% seen only once; the top ten take 0.35% to 0.45%. Sequencing used naive CD4+ T cells from PBMCs. As to subset: CD45RA+ positively selected. All receptors come from a man younger than 35 in good health. Some clones in this sample may be carry-over from other donors' samples.

The V and J genes are TRBV5-1 and TRBJ1-5; 7 nucleotides align to TRBD1. The germline gives CDR1 SGHRS, CDR2 YFSETQ. Losses at the gene ends were 4 bases for V and 3 bases for J; bases not matched to a gene: 4. The CDR3 is made up of 14 amino acids. The CDR3 nucleotides are TGCGCCAGCAGCCCACAGGGGACCAATCAGCCCCAGCATTTT. This sequence encodes CASSPQGTNQPQHF.

V usage is TRBV19 and J usage is TRBJ2-2; 12 bases are a match to TRBD2. Germline-derived CDR1 and CDR2 are LNHDA and SQIVND (reference sequence). Losses at the gene ends were 3 bases for V and 5 bases for J; bases not matched to a gene: 16. The CDR3 has 20 residues. As DNA, the CDR3 is TGTGCCAGTAGTATTCGGACGGTGCTAGCGGGAGGGGTTAGAACCGGGGAGCTGTTTTTT. This sequence encodes CASSIRTVLAGGVRTGELFF.

This chain's CDR3 is CASSLAPADGTGELFF. The DNA of the CDR3 is TGCGCCAGCAGCTTGGCCCCCGCGGATGGTACCGGGGAGCTGTTTTTT. The J gene is TRBJ2-2, the V gene TRBV5-1; D remains ambiguous. Looked up from germline, CDR1 is SGHRS and CDR2 is YFSETQ. V was shortened by 0 bases and J by 5 bases, with 14 bases between the two germline ends. This CDR3 has 16 residues.

J is TRBJ1-2 and V is TRBV2; D unresolved. Trimming took 5 bases from V and 4 from J, leaving 17 bases between them. Germline CDR1 and CDR2: SNHLY and FYNNEI. The CDR3 is 15 residues long. The CDR3 DNA follows: TGTGCCAGCAGTCTCGTTGGGATAGCAAGCTATGGCTACACCTTC. Translation gives CASSLVGIASYGYTF.

V and J are TRBV19 and TRBJ2-6; 9 bases are a match to TRBD1. This CDR3 comprises 18 residues. The germline gives CDR1 LNHDA, CDR2 SQIVND (reference sequence). V was pared by 5 bases and J by 2 bases, with 10 bases of the junction left unmatched. CDR3 region: CASSSYLQGATGANVLTF. CDR3 coding DNA: TGTGCCAGTAGTTCTTATCTACAGGGGGCAACTGGGGCCAACGTCCTGACTTTC.

This rearrangement joins TRBV7-8 to TRBJ1-3, with TRBD1 matching 8 bases. Germline values: CDR1 SGHVS, CDR2 FQNEAQ. The length of the CDR3 is 16 residues. J lost 0 bases, V lost 2 bases, and 3 bases had no gene match. CDR3 sequence (DNA): TGTGCCAGCAGCTTAACAGACAGGGGCTCTGGAAACACCATATATTTT. This translates into CASSLTDRGSGNTIYF.

This clone came up a few times. The rearrangement links TRBV4-2 to TRBJ1-4; D is possibly TRBD1 (5 bases). CDR3 size: 16 residues. V was trimmed by 1 base and J by 6 bases, leaving 15 bases between them. From germline, CDR1 is LGHNA and CDR2 YNFKEQ. CDR3 region: CASSQVGRGLDEKLFF. CDR3 DNA: TGTGCCAGCAGCCAAGTGGGGAGGGGTTTGGATGAAAAACTGTTTTTT.

This clone was seen a handful of times. The V gene is TRBV7-2, the J gene TRBJ1-3; 7 bases agree with TRBD1. The CDR3 loop spans 17 amino acids. Germline CDR1 and CDR2: SGHTA and FQGNSA. Unmatched junction bases numbered 8, after V lost 3 bases and J lost 0 bases. The CDR3 sequence: CASSFTRGQSSGNTIYF. CDR3 sequence (DNA): TGTGCCAGCAGCTTTACCAGGGGACAGAGCTCTGGAAACACCATATATTTT. Looking up the rest from reference TRBV7-2 and TRBJ1-3 gives the full variable domain: GAGVSQSPSNKVTEKGKDVELRCDPISGHTALYWYRQSLGQGLEFLIYFQGNSAPDKSGLPSDRFSAERTGGSVSTLTIQRTQQEDSAVYLCASSFTRGQSSGNTIYFGEGSWLTVV.

A word on this clone: The same CDR3 arises from other DNA sequences in this sample as well. This chain connects TRBV7-2 to TRBJ2-2; 7 nucleotides line up with TRBD2. The CDR3 length is 14 residues. The V gene's germline CDR1 is SGHTA and CDR2 FQGNSA. The trim removed 3 bases at V and 4 bases at J, leaving 2 bases unmatched. CDR3 in DNA: TGTGCCAGCAGCTTTAGCGGGTCCACCGGGGAGCTGTTTTTT. Its translation is CASSFSGSTGELFF.

A note on this clone: Other DNA sequences in this specimen translate into the identical CDR3. This chain joins TRBV7-9 and TRBJ2-5, with 7 positions matching TRBD2. J gave up 4 bases and V 5 bases, and 4 bases lay outside the gene matches. The CDR3 has 13 residues. Germline loops: CDR1 SEHNR, CDR2 FQNEAQ (reference sequence). CDR3 sequence (DNA): TGTGCCAGCAGCCGTAGCGGGCCAGAGACCCAGTACTTC. Its translation: CASSRSGPETQYF.

To note about this clone: Other DNA sequences in this sample translate to the same CDR3. V gene TRBV28 combines with J gene TRBJ1-2; no firm D call. CDR3 length: 12 amino acids. CDR1 and CDR2 (germline): MDHEN, SYDVKM. V lost 2 bases to trimming and J lost 4 bases, with 5 bases between them. The CDR3 reads CASSLSFYGYTF. The CDR3 nucleotides are TGTGCCAGCAGTTTAAGTTTCTATGGCTACACCTTC.

Details on this clone: Because the CDR3's place on the DNA is in doubt, the DNA is left out and the CDR3 is given as listed by TCRdb. This same CDR3 is encoded by further DNA sequences in the sample. J is TRBJ2-5 and V is TRBV5-4; the tabulated D call, TRBD2, remains unverified against the DNA. The CDR3 numbers 14 amino acids, ends counted. Germline V lookup: CDR1 SGHNT, CDR2 YYREEE (reference sequence). CDR3 loop: CASSFGEGQETQYF.